The next 32 T cell receptor beta chains were all read from a single sample in a study of shared clonotypes between healthy human individuals. Generated by immunoSEQ multiplex PCR, the TCRdb table keeps only in-frame clones and is missing some. Of around 1.6 million clones listed, under 99% are singletons. Sequencing was carried out using naive CD4+ T cells sorted from blood. Subset meaning: CD45RA+ positively selected. The receptor source for this set is a man aged 25-40 years in good health.

V is TRBV30 and J is TRBJ2-6, with TRBD2 matching over 7 bases. The V gene end was trimmed by 4 bases and the J gene end by 2 bases; junction bases not matched to a gene: 8. Germline CDR1 and CDR2: GTSNPN and SVGIG (reference sequence). The length of the CDR3 is 16 residues. CDR3 DNA sequence: TGTGCCTGGACGCTGACTAGCCTCCCTGGGGCCAACGTCCTGACTTTC. Its translation: CAWTLTSLPGANVLTF.

The chain carries TRBV27 and TRBJ1-5, with TRBD1 identical over 9 bases. The J segment lost 2 bases and the V segment lost 0 bases, leaving 11 bases of the junction unmatched. The CDR3 spans 19 residues. Per the germline V gene, CDR1 is MNHEY and CDR2 is SMNVEV (reference sequence). As DNA, the CDR3 is TGTGCCAGCAGTTTATCGGGGACAGGGACGTTAGGTGGCAATCAGCCCCAGCATTTT. This translates into CASSLSGTGTLGGNQPQHF.

CDR3 loop: CASRGQEQFF. CDR3 in DNA: TGTGCCAGCCGCGGACAGGAGCAGTTCTTC. The chain links TRBV7-9 to TRBJ2-1; D is possibly TRBD1 (6 bases). Germline V gene sequence: CDR1 SEHNR, CDR2 FQNEAQ (reference sequence). The CDR3 consists of 10 residues. Between the trimmed V and J ends, which lost 8 bases and 10 bases, there was a span of 9 bases.

This rearrangement joins TRBV12-5 to TRBJ1-2; a weak D match, TRBD1 (6 bases). The CDR3 totals 14 residues. The ends were cut back, 5 bases at V and 6 bases at J, with 16 bases in the middle. Germline values: CDR1 LGHNT, CDR2 FRNRAP. The CDR3 here is CASGPSGRGNGYTF. CDR3 nucleotides: TGTGCTAGTGGTCCCTCCGGGAGGGGGAATGGCTACACCTTC.

The CDR3 region has the DNA TGTGCCAGCAGCTCTCGAGGACTAAAATACAATGAGCAGTTCTTC. Residues: CASSSRGLKYNEQFF. The chain is built from TRBV6-5 and TRBJ2-1; TRBD2 might be the D (6 bases). In germline, CDR1 is MNHEY, CDR2 SVGAGI. V lost 6 bases and J 4 bases, leaving 16 bases between the germline ends. The CDR3 consists of 15 residues.

Points on this clone: Other DNA variants within this sample encode the same CDR3. The rearrangement links TRBV30 to TRBJ1-5; 7 bases align to TRBD1. V was pared by 2 bases and J by 4 bases, with 2 bases of the junction left unmatched. Germline V gene lookup returns CDR1 GTSNPN and CDR2 SVGIG (reference sequence). This CDR3 contains 13 residues. CDR3 DNA: TGTGCCTGGAGTCCCAGGGGGAATCAGCCCCAGCATTTT. Translation gives CAWSPRGNQPQHF.

In this sample, this clone turned up once. V and J are TRBV6-1 and TRBJ1-1, with a weak D call TRBD1 (5 bases). V was trimmed by 7 bases and J by 3 bases, leaving 15 bases between them. CDR3 length: 14 amino acids. Germline V gives CDR1 MNHNS, CDR2 SASEGT. The CDR3, as DNA: TGTGCCAGCACAACCGACAGATCCGACACTGAAGCTTTCTTT. It yields the protein CASTTDRSDTEAFF.

J is TRBJ1-2 and V is TRBV28; D may be TRBD1 (6 bases). This CDR3 region has 13 residues. The germline gives CDR1 MDHEN, CDR2 SYDVKM. In DNA form, the CDR3 reads TGTGTCATAGGATATGGGGGGGCCTATGGCTACACCTTC. It translates to CVIGYGGAYGYTF.

This chain uses TRBV4-1 with TRBJ1-5; D is uncertain. The CDR3 has 14 amino acids. Looked up from germline, CDR1 is MGHRA and CDR2 is YSYEKL. The V end lost 4 bases, the J end lost 5 bases, and 12 bases lay between the germline ends. The CDR3 is CASSLLTVDQPQHF. For the CDR3, the DNA is TGCGCCAGCAGCCTCCTAACGGTCGATCAGCCCCAGCATTTT.

The genes are TRBV25-1 and TRBJ1-5; 11 bases align to TRBD1. Germline trimming cut 4 bases from V and 4 bases from J; bases unmatched to any gene: 0. Germline V CDR1 and CDR2: MGHDK, SYGVNS. This CDR3 comprises 14 residues. The CDR3 loop reads CASSGDRGNQPQHF. In DNA, the CDR3 is TGTGCCAGCAGTGGGGACAGGGGGAATCAGCCCCAGCATTTT.

This clone was counted a few times. The identical CDR3 is also encoded by other nucleotide sequences in the sample. V usage is TRBV5-1 and J usage is TRBJ1-1; D is undetermined. CDR1 and CDR2 from the germline V gene are SGHRS and YFSETQ. V lost 0 bases, J lost 1 base, and 4 bases lay in between. There are 13 residues in the CDR3. The CDR3 here is CASSLDSNTEAFF. CDR3 in DNA: TGCGCCAGCAGCTTGGATTCGAACACTGAAGCTTTCTTT.

V and J are TRBV11-3 and TRBJ1-1, with a weak D call TRBD1 (5 bases). The germline V and J ends were trimmed by 1 base and 4 bases, with 10 bases remaining between them. The length of the CDR3 is 14 residues. Germline V gene lookup returns CDR1 SGHNT and CDR2 YENEEA. The CDR3 protein is CASSLVGGSTEAFF. The CDR3 coding sequence is TGTGCCAGCAGCTTAGTTGGGGGTTCCACTGAAGCTTTCTTT.

This clone occurred once. V usage is TRBV7-6 and J usage is TRBJ2-5; tentatively, D is TRBD1 or TRBD2 (5 bases each). This CDR3 region has 17 residues. With 4 bases removed from V and 7 bases from J, the gap between germline ends came to 25 bases. Germline V gene lookup returns CDR1 SGHVS and CDR2 FNYEAQ. As DNA, the CDR3 is TGTGCCAGCAGCTCTACAGGAGGAGTAGGCGTAAGTGGGACCCAGTACTTC. Translated, it gives CASSSTGGVGVSGTQYF.

The CDR3 bases are TGTGCCACCAGCAGAGATCTTATTGCGGCGCCGGGGGCTTTCTTT. Protein product: CATSRDLIAAPGAFF. The chain employs TRBV15 and TRBJ1-1; D is undetermined. The V end was cut by 0 bases, the J end by 11 bases, with 19 bases between. From germline, CDR1 is LNHNV and CDR2 YYDKDF (reference sequence). This CDR3 has 15 residues.

This chain joins TRBV19 and TRBJ2-2; D is ambiguous. Trimming stripped 5 bases from V and 6 bases from J, with 19 bases between. The germline CDR1 and CDR2 sequences are LNHDA and SQIVND (reference sequence). The CDR3 length is 16 residues. The CDR3 sequence is CASSPTGSLVPGELFF. DNA for the CDR3: TGTGCCAGTAGTCCAACCGGGTCCCTGGTCCCCGGGGAGCTGTTTTTT.

The chain couples TRBV7-9 to TRBJ2-3, with TRBD2 identical over 12 bases. In germline, CDR1 is SEHNR, CDR2 FQNEAQ (reference sequence). J lost 4 bases, V lost 1 base, and 9 bases had no gene match. This CDR3 comprises 18 residues. CDR3: CASSLGNGLAGLADTQYF. In DNA, the CDR3 is TGTGCCAGCAGCTTAGGGAACGGACTAGCGGGATTAGCAGATACGCAGTATTTT.

V and J are TRBV5-1 and TRBJ2-3; D is perhaps TRBD2 (6 bases). Germline CDR1 SGHRS, CDR2 YFSETQ. The CDR3 totals 14 residues. Deletions cut 4 bases from V and 5 bases from J, with 14 bases between. The CDR3 here is CASSVLAVGDTQYF. In DNA form, the CDR3 reads TGCGCCAGCAGCGTATTAGCGGTTGGAGATACGCAGTATTTT.

This clone came up once. The genes are TRBV5-1 and TRBJ2-5; D possibly corresponds to TRBD1 (6 bases). The ends were cut back, 0 bases at V and 5 bases at J, with 11 bases in the middle. The CDR3 consists of 14 residues. Per the germline V gene, CDR1 is SGHRS and CDR2 is YFSETQ. The CDR3 bases are TGCGCCAGCAGCTTGGAAGGAAGGGGGGAGACCCAGTACTTC. The encoded protein is CASSLEGRGETQYF. The variable domain in full, completed from reference TRBV5-1 and TRBJ2-5, reads KAGVTQTPRYLIKTRGQQVTLSCSPISGHRSVSWYQQTPGQGLQFLFEYFSETQRNKGNFPGRFSGRQFSNSRSEMNVSTLELGDSALYLCASSLEGRGETQYFGPGTRLLVL.

The chain links TRBV30 to TRBJ2-7; D possibly matches TRBD1 or TRBD2 (5 bases each). The CDR3 sequence is 13 residues long. Germline V gives CDR1 GTSNPN, CDR2 SVGIG (reference sequence). The V end was cut by 5 bases, the J end by 3 bases, with 14 bases between. The CDR3 coding sequence is TGTGCCTGGTCCGTTGGGACCCGCTACGAGCAGTACTTC. It translates to CAWSVGTRYEQYF. Full variable domain (missing parts from reference TRBV30 and TRBJ2-7): SQTIHQWPATLVQPVGSPLSLECTVEGTSNPNLYWYRQAAGRGLQLLFYSVGIGQISSEVPQNLSASRPQDRQFILSSKKLLLSDSGFYLCAWSVGTRYEQYFGPGTRLTVT.

The gene calls are TRBV14 and TRBJ2-1; D not certain. The V end was cut by 3 bases, the J end by 0 bases, with 12 bases between. The CDR3 covers 16 residues. Germline V gene data show CDR1 as SGHDN and CDR2 as FVKESK. CDR3 in DNA: TGTGCCAGCAGCCAGGGAACGGTCCCCTCCTACAATGAGCAGTTCTTC. The encoded protein is CASSQGTVPSYNEQFF.

This clone showed up just once. The chain has TRBV7-3 and TRBJ2-3, with 7 bases lining up with TRBD2. From germline, CDR1 is SGHTA and CDR2 FQGTGA. This CDR3 comprises 16 residues. The ends lost 1 base at V and 6 bases at J; junction bases unmatched: 10. The CDR3 loop is CASSLSGDYSGDTQYF. The CDR3 bases are TGTGCCAGCAGCTTAAGCGGGGACTACTCGGGGGATACGCAGTATTTT.

The sample holds one count of this clone. This sequence joins TRBV7-7 and TRBJ2-7, with D unclear. Trimming stripped 5 bases from V and 0 bases from J, with 11 bases between. Germline CDR1 is SSHAT and CDR2 is FNYEAQ (reference sequence). There are 14 residues in the CDR3. As DNA, the CDR3 is TGTGCCAGCAGCCCCATCTACGGCTCCTACGAGCAGTACTTC. This translates into CASSPIYGSYEQYF.

V is TRBV14 and J is TRBJ2-3; no firm D call. CDR1 is SGHDN, CDR2 FVKESK, per germline. There are 14 residues in the CDR3. V was clipped by 0 bases and J by 4 bases, with 8 bases between them. For the CDR3, the DNA is TGTGCCAGCAGCCAAGAAGTGTCTGCAGATACGCAGTATTTT. This sequence encodes CASSQEVSADTQYF.

This chain connects TRBV4-3 to TRBJ2-3, with D possibly being TRBD1 or TRBD2 (5 bases each). CDR3 length: 14 amino acids. The germline gives CDR1 LGHNA, CDR2 YSLEER. The V and J ends lost 3 bases and 2 bases respectively, with 9 bases between them. The CDR3 reads CASSQIGTTDTQYF. The CDR3 nucleotides read TGCGCCAGCAGCCAGATAGGGACCACAGATACGCAGTATTTT.

This chain joins TRBV9 and TRBJ1-1; D is undetermined. Germline CDR1 is SGDLS and CDR2 is YYNGEE. The CDR3 length is 12 residues. V was shortened by 3 bases and J by 11 bases, with 14 bases between the two germline ends. Written as DNA, the CDR3 is TGTGCCAGCAGCGCCGCCTCCGGGGAGGCTTTCTTT. Translation gives CASSAASGEAFF.

This chain connects TRBV30 to TRBJ2-6; TRBD1 agrees at 12 bases. The CDR3 has 16 amino acids. Germline V gives CDR1 GTSNPN, CDR2 SVGIG (reference sequence). Losses at the gene ends were 1 base for V and 14 bases for J; bases not matched to a gene: 12. This CDR3 is CAWSGHDPGQGAILTF. The CDR3 DNA is TGTGCCTGGAGTGGACACGACCCGGGACAGGGGGCGATCCTGACTTTC.

This chain links TRBV13 with TRBJ2-1, with 12 nucleotides matching TRBD2. This CDR3 is built from 18 residues. V shed 5 bases, J shed 5 bases, and the junction held 13 bases outside the gene matches. The germline V gene encodes CDR1 PRHDT and CDR2 FYEKMQ (reference sequence). The CDR3 DNA reads as TGTGCCAGCAGCCAATACTGGACTAGCGGGAAGGGGGACAATGAGCAGTTCTTC. Its translation: CASSQYWTSGKGDNEQFF.

The CDR3 region is CASSEYGRAETQYF. In nucleotides, the CDR3 is TGTGCCAGCAGTGAATACGGGAGGGCGGAGACCCAGTACTTC. This chain uses TRBV2 with TRBJ2-5; TRBD2 agrees at 8 bases. The V gene's germline CDR1 is SNHLY and CDR2 FYNNEI. The ends lost 2 bases at V and 5 bases at J; junction bases unmatched: 4. This CDR3 is built from 14 residues.

CDR3 protein: CASGPTSLTSGTRPNTGELFF. DNA of the CDR3: TGTGCTAGTGGTCCAACATCACTGACTAGCGGGACCCGACCGAACACCGGGGAGCTGTTTTTT. V gene TRBV12-5 combines with J gene TRBJ2-2; TRBD2 matches 11 bases. This CDR3 region has 21 residues. Trimming removed 5 bases from V and 0 bases from J; junction bases left unmatched: 17. CDR1 is LGHNT, CDR2 FRNRAP, per germline.

V is TRBV15 and J is TRBJ2-7, with D perhaps matching TRBD2 (6 bases). The germline V and J ends were trimmed by 1 base and 2 bases, with 12 bases remaining between them. This CDR3 region has 15 residues. Germline values: CDR1 LNHNV, CDR2 YYDKDF (reference sequence). In DNA form, the CDR3 reads TGTGCCACCAGCAGAGTGGTTGTAGCGGCCTACGAGCAGTACTTC. Protein product: CATSRVVVAAYEQYF.

About this clone itself: The sample has other DNA sequences that encode this CDR3 too. The gene calls are TRBV28 and TRBJ1-5; 9 nucleotides agree with TRBD1. Trimming removed 6 bases from V and 4 bases from J; junction bases left unmatched: 4. Looked up from germline, CDR1 is MDHEN and CDR2 is SYDVKM. This CDR3 comprises 14 residues. The CDR3 loop reads CASSRQGGNQPQHF. CDR3 coding DNA: TGTGCCAGCAGCCGACAGGGGGGAAATCAGCCCCAGCATTTT.

This clone was seen a single time. The gene calls are TRBV6-1 and TRBJ2-7, with D possibly TRBD1 on 6 matching bases. This CDR3 contains 14 residues. V lost 6 bases and J lost 0, with 12 bases in between. Germline V gene data show CDR1 as MNHNS and CDR2 as SASEGT. The CDR3 loop reads CASRYRESSYEQYF. The CDR3 DNA is TGTGCCAGCAGGTACAGGGAGTCCTCCTACGAGCAGTACTTC.